This T cell receptor (beta chain) was captured in a study of OX40 agonist ivuxolimab in advanced cancers. In terms of the full investigation: Ivuxolimab was an agonistic, fully human IgG2 monoclonal antibody directed against OX40 (CD134), a costimulatory receptor. The paper describes the monotherapy dose-escalation part (N of about 54 patients) of the phase I trial of ivuxolimab. Intravenous ivuxolimab was administered to patients every 2 weeks at six dose levels: 0.01, 0.1, 0.3, 1.5, 3 and 10 mg/kg. Patients were allowed to have had prior anti-PD-1, anti-PD-L1 or anti-CTLA-4 therapy, and approximately 37% of the dose-escalation patients had been treated with checkpoint inhibitors. The dose-escalation cohort was almost 85% male with a mean age of roughly 62 years, ranging from roughly 20 to 80. Partial responses occurred in three dose-escalation patients, of whom one had hepatocellular carcinoma and two had cutaneous melanoma. Of the approximately 50 dose-escalation patients, hepatocellular carcinoma was present in roughly 19, melanoma in roughly 15, renal cell carcinoma in 9 and head and neck cancer in 9. The purpose of peripheral TCRbeta sequencing was to test whether ivuxolimab changed TCR sequence diversity and led to clonal T-cell expansion. Overall study results and their limits: After ivuxolimab, expanded clones were on average more numerous among CD8+ T cells than among CD4+ T cells. Low levels of normalized T-cell clonal expansion were also shown by some nonresponding patients. At doses from 0.1 to 3.0 mg/kg, clonal expansion was seen in both CD4+ and CD8+ blood T cells between baseline and week 6. In the 0.1-3.0 mg/kg groups, partial responders were among the patients with the lowest normalized peripheral clonal expansion, particularly in CD8+ T cells. Which antigens the clonally expanded peripheral T cells were specific for was not determined.

As concerns this clone: Its antigen is not yet known. Base-call qualities are not available, and no considerably larger clone is one nucleotide away.

The CDR3 sequence holds 15 residues, the cysteine and phenylalanine included. CDR3 DNA only is kept here, 45 bases in frame from base 1. CDR1 SGHVS and CDR2 FQNEAQ were looked up in the germline V gene. The trim is 5 bases for V and 2 bases for J, with a gap of 14 bases between the germline ends. The trial excluded patients who had a history of autoimmune disease or were on systemic immunosuppression. Peripheral blood for TCR sequencing was collected from all dose cohorts at baseline, on cycle 4 day 1, and on cycle 7 day 1. Samples came from an open-label, multicenter, first-in-human phase I dose-escalation trial of ivuxolimab. The trial enrolled adults with locally advanced or metastatic head and neck squamous cell, hepatocellular, melanoma or renal cell carcinoma. Before TCR sequencing, CD4+ and CD8+ T cells were separately sorted from peripheral blood. To sequence the TCRbeta CDR3 region, genomic DNA was isolated from the sorted cells. TCRbeta CDR3 regions were sequenced using the immunoSEQ Assay. In its TCRdb copy, this immuneACCESS table keeps in-frame sequences only and misses some clones. Where compared with another copy, unresolved V genes explain less than half of these, and the others have no known cause. Counted in this sample were approximately 73,000 clones; approximately 90% of them appeared once. Roughly 1.3% of the sample goes to the ten largest clones.

The V gene is TRBV7-8 and the J gene is TRBJ2-3; the D gene is perhaps TRBD2, from 6 matching bases. This TCR derives from an adult with an advanced solid tumor such as melanoma, head and neck, liver or kidney cancer. The specimen comprised CD4+ or CD8+ T cells sorted from blood, sampled in a trial of the OX40 agonist ivuxolimab. The CDR3 protein sequence reads: CASSPRDSYTDTQYF. Read as DNA, the sequence is TGTGCCAGCAGCCCTAGGGACTCCTACACAGATACGCAGTATTTT.